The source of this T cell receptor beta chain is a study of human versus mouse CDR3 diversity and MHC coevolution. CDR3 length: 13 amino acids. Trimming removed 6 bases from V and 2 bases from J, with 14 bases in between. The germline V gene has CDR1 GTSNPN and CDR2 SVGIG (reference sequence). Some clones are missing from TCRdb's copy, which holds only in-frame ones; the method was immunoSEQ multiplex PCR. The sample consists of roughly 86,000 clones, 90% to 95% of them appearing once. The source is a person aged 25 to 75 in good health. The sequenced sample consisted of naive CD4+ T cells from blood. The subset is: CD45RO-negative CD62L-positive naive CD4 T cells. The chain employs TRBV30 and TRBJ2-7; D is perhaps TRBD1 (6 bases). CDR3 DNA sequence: TGTGCCTGCAACACAGGGTGGGCCTACGAGCAGTACTTC. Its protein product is CACNTGWAYEQYF. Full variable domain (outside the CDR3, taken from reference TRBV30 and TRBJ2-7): SQTIHQWPATLVQPVGSPLSLECTVEGTSNPNLYWYRQAAGRGLQLLFYSVGIGQISSEVPQNLSASRPQDRQFILSSKKLLLSDSGFYLCACNTGWAYEQYFGPGTRLTVT.